This TCR beta chain was recovered during a study of beta chain features in type 1 diabetes. Germline loops: CDR1 SGHTA, CDR2 FQGNSA. There are 17 residues in the CDR3. Trimming took off 1 base at V and 4 bases at J, with 17 bases between the two ends. Reverse transcribing all isolated RNA meant expressed TCRB transcripts were sequenced. Naive, central memory and regulatory T cell samples yielded about 4 million reads on average. Libraries were prepared by immunoSEQ multiplex PCR; TCRdb keeps only in-frame clonotypes and omits some of them. The data hold hundreds of thousands of clones, with about a sixth observed a single time. Findings and caveats of the study: A greater similarity of naive, central memory and Treg TCRB repertoires was seen among patients than among healthy donors.

There are a few counts of this clone. No antigen is known for it. The genes are TRBV7-2 and TRBJ1-3; D unclear. The receptor was isolated from a man aged 18-30 years in good health. Sequenced: naive CD4+ T cells from blood. Here the CDR3 reads CASSLGGSILGGNTIYF. The DNA of the CDR3 is TGTGCCAGCAGCTTAGGAGGGAGCATTCTGGGAGGAAACACCATATATTTT.